This record concerns one TCR beta chain sequence. The antigen is not known. The method was immunoSEQ multiplex PCR; TCRdb's version includes in-frame clones alone and lacks a portion of them. This sample has fewer than 30,000 clones, with roughly 86% found just once. This sample stems from a study of ipilimumab plus nivolumab after autologous stem cell transplantation. The overall study: The DLBCL cohort had primary refractory and relapsed disease, with 18-month progression-free survival of approximately 87% and 28%. Points from the study as a whole: Authors suggest TCR repertoire, Treg phenotype and gut microbiota support further study.

Checkpoint therapy with ipilimumab 1 mg/kg began 14 to 28 days after transplant. Dosing: nivolumab 3 mg/kg IV, weeks 1, 4, 7, 10, then every two weeks to week 26. The receptor was derived from a male donor with diffuse large B-cell lymphoma. The sequencing used PBMCs, collected in a trial of ipilimumab plus nivolumab as post-transplant consolidation.

The CDR3 sequence is CASSTPSGTQGSYNSPLHF. The CDR3 DNA reads as TGTGCCAGTAGTACCCCATCCGGGACACAAGGGTCCTATAATTCACCCCTCCACTTT. The chain recombines TRBV19 with TRBJ1-6; D is perhaps TRBD1 (6 bases). Germline-derived CDR1 and CDR2 are LNHDA and SQIVND (reference sequence). V lost 4 bases, J lost 1 base, and 20 bases lay in between. This CDR3 contains 19 residues.